Shown below are 4 T cell receptor beta chains from a single sample sequenced in a study of cytomegalovirus exposure and HLA in healthy donors. Primers for the PCR totalled 60 Vbeta and 13 Jbeta. Sequencing used immunoSEQ multiplex PCR; TCRdb keeps in-frame clones, though not all of them. This sample has about 140,000 clones, with approximately 80% found just once. Sequenced material: PBMCs. These receptors were obtained from a young woman in good health and CMV-seropositive.

This chain links TRBV5-1 with TRBJ2-7; a possible D gene is TRBD2 (5 bases). Looked up from germline, CDR1 is SGHRS and CDR2 is YFSETQ. The V end lost 0 bases, the J end lost 1 base, and 14 bases lay between the germline ends. CDR3 length: 16 residues. The CDR3 nucleotides are TGCGCCAGCAGCTTGGGGCCCCCGGGAACATCCTACGAGCAGTACTTC. Its protein product is CASSLGPPGTSYEQYF.

The chain has TRBV9 and TRBJ2-2, with D unclear. The CDR3 is 15 amino acids. V was shortened by 0 bases and J by 5 bases, with 11 bases between the two germline ends. Germline V gene data show CDR1 as SGDLS and CDR2 as YYNGEE. The CDR3 loop is CASSVVNSQTGELFF. The CDR3 DNA follows: TGTGCCAGCAGCGTAGTGAACAGCCAAACCGGGGAGCTGTTTTTT.

The rearrangement joins TRBV6-5 to TRBJ1-3; D is perhaps TRBD1 (5 bases). The CDR3 runs to 13 residues. Germline CDR1 is MNHEY and CDR2 is SVGAGI. V dropped 11 bases and J dropped 3 bases, with 14 bases sitting between them. The CDR3 nucleotides are TGTGCCGCAAAAGGGGTTCGTGGAAACACCATATATTTT. Translating it yields CAAKGVRGNTIYF.

The CDR3: CASSPPSGNIQYF. Written as DNA, the CDR3 is TGTGCCAGCAGCCCCCCCTCGGGAAACATTCAGTACTTC. The J gene is TRBJ2-4, the V gene TRBV9; unclear D gene. The ends were cut back, 4 bases at V and 6 bases at J, with 11 bases in the middle. CDR3 length: 13 residues. Per germline, CDR1 SGDLS and CDR2 YYNGEE. The complete variable domain, with remaining parts taken from reference TRBV9 and TRBJ2-4, reads DSGVTQTPKHLITATGQRVTLRCSPRSGDLSVYWYQQSLDQGLQFLIQYYNGEERAKGNILERFSAQQFPDLHSELNLSSLELGDSALYFCASSPPSGNIQYFGAGTRLSVL.